The rows below give T cell receptor beta chains drawn from one sample of a study of blood T cells in healthy people across ages. One entry per CDR3 protein, called by TCRdb with MiXCR from the 5' RACE reads. The sample shows approximately 800,000 distinct CDR3 sequences, about 48% of them seen only once. Sequencing was performed on blood. Receptors were obtained from a man older than 75 in good health. The CDR3 runs from the conserved cysteine through the conserved F or W. Each record gives: V gene, D gene, J gene, clone size, CDR3 DNA, CDR3 protein. The D gene is left open where the match is weak. Not all rows give a size; the values are once, few, many and, for expanded clones, a class.

v_call: TRBV10-1; d_call: NA; j_call: TRBJ2-5; clone_size: NA; cdr3_nt: TGCGCCAGCAGAGGGGAGCCGGTGACCCAGTACTTC; cdr3_aa: CASRGEPVTQYF
v_call: TRBV6-1; d_call: TRBD1; j_call: TRBJ2-2; clone_size: few; cdr3_nt: TGTGCCAGCAGCCTGGGACAGGGGGCCACCGGGGAGCTGTTTTTT; cdr3_aa: CASSLGQGATGELFF
v_call: TRBV7-9; d_call: NA; j_call: TRBJ2-7; clone_size: NA; cdr3_nt: TGTGCCAGCAGCTTAAGTGGGGCAGGGCGACAGGTTTTGGTCAATGAGCAGTACTTC; cdr3_aa: CASSLSGAGRQVLVNEQYF
v_call: TRBV7-9; d_call: TRBD2; j_call: TRBJ2-5; clone_size: NA; cdr3_nt: TGTGCCGGAGGGAGGGCTTTAGAGACCCAGTACTTC; cdr3_aa: CAGGRALETQYF
v_call: TRBV7-2; d_call: TRBD2; j_call: TRBJ2-3; clone_size: NA; cdr3_nt: TGTGCCAGCAGCTTAGCCCCCCTGGGACTAGCGGGACCCAGATACGCGTATTTT; cdr3_aa: CASSLAPLGLAGPRYAYF
v_call: TRBV7-2; d_call: NA; j_call: TRBJ2-5; clone_size: once; cdr3_nt: TGTGCCAGCAGCTTAGGGCAGGGGCTGTACCAAGAGACCCAGTACTTC; cdr3_aa: CASSLGQGLYQETQYF
v_call: TRBV6-1; d_call: NA; j_call: TRBJ2-5; clone_size: NA; cdr3_nt: TGTGCCAGCAGTGAAGCCTCCGCGTGGGCGCGAGAGACCCAGTACTTC; cdr3_aa: CASSEASAWARETQYF
v_call: TRBV9; d_call: TRBD1; j_call: TRBJ1-2; clone_size: few; cdr3_nt: TGTGCCAGCAGCGTTGGCGTTACAGGGGACTATGGCTACACCTTC; cdr3_aa: CASSVGVTGDYGYTF
v_call: TRBV28; d_call: NA; j_call: TRBJ1-2; clone_size: few; cdr3_nt: TGTGCCAGCAGTGAGAATAACGGGCGGAACTATGGCTACACCTTC; cdr3_aa: CASSENNGRNYGYTF
v_call: TRBV12-3/TRBV12-4; d_call: NA; j_call: TRBJ2-1; clone_size: few; cdr3_nt: TGTGCCAGCCGGGTGGGAAACCCTCGTGGTGAGCAGTTCTTC; cdr3_aa: CASRVGNPRGEQFF
v_call: TRBV15; d_call: NA; j_call: TRBJ2-3; clone_size: NA; cdr3_nt: TGTGCCACCAGCAGGGATGGTGCTGCAGATACGCAGTATTTT; cdr3_aa: CATSRDGAADTQYF
v_call: TRBV28; d_call: TRBD2; j_call: TRBJ2-1; clone_size: NA; cdr3_nt: TGTGCCAGCAGTCCGGGACTAGCGGGATGGGAGCAGTTCTTC; cdr3_aa: CASSPGLAGWEQFF
v_call: TRBV12-3/TRBV12-4; d_call: NA; j_call: TRBJ2-5; clone_size: NA; cdr3_nt: TGTGCCAGCAGTTTTGGGGGACCGCAAGAGACCCAGTACTTC; cdr3_aa: CASSFGGPQETQYF
v_call: TRBV15; d_call: NA; j_call: TRBJ2-3; clone_size: NA; cdr3_nt: TGTGCCACCAGCAGAGATCCGGGCCACACAGATACGCAGTATTTT; cdr3_aa: CATSRDPGHTDTQYF
v_call: TRBV7-2; d_call: NA; j_call: TRBJ1-2; clone_size: NA; cdr3_nt: TGTGCCAGCAGCCCGATACAAGGAGGGTTGTATAGCTACACCTTC; cdr3_aa: CASSPIQGGLYSYTF
v_call: TRBV24-1; d_call: TRBD1; j_call: TRBJ2-7; clone_size: NA; cdr3_nt: TGTGCCACCAGTTTGGGACAGGTCCCCCTCGAGCAGTACTTC; cdr3_aa: CATSLGQVPLEQYF
v_call: TRBV7-2; d_call: NA; j_call: TRBJ1-5; clone_size: few; cdr3_nt: TGTGCCAGCAGCCTAACCTTGATGGATCAGCCCCAGCATTTT; cdr3_aa: CASSLTLMDQPQHF
v_call: TRBV18; d_call: TRBD1; j_call: TRBJ1-2; clone_size: NA; cdr3_nt: TGTGCCAGCTCAGTTGACAGGGTCTATGGCTACACCTTC; cdr3_aa: CASSVDRVYGYTF
v_call: TRBV7-9; d_call: NA; j_call: TRBJ1-6; clone_size: NA; cdr3_nt: TGTGCCAGCAGCACCCTGGGACGGGGGAATTCACCCCTCCACTTT; cdr3_aa: CASSTLGRGNSPLHF
v_call: TRBV4-2; d_call: TRBD1; j_call: TRBJ1-2; clone_size: few; cdr3_nt: TGTGCCAGCAGCCAAGATCCCGGACAGGGAAGGATAAACTATGGCTACACCTTC; cdr3_aa: CASSQDPGQGRINYGYTF
v_call: TRBV28; d_call: NA; j_call: TRBJ2-5; clone_size: few; cdr3_nt: TGTGCCACCGGTGGAAACCAAGAGACCCAGTACTTC; cdr3_aa: CATGGNQETQYF
v_call: TRBV9; d_call: NA; j_call: TRBJ2-7; clone_size: NA; cdr3_nt: TGTGCCAGCAGCCCCCGGGGTAGCGGACACTCCTACAATGAGCAGTACTTC; cdr3_aa: CASSPRGSGHSYNEQYF
v_call: TRBV10-3; d_call: TRBD1; j_call: TRBJ2-4; clone_size: few; cdr3_nt: TGTGCCATCAGTGAACAAGGACAGGGGGCGAGGGAGCAGTACTTC; cdr3_aa: CAISEQGQGAREQYF
v_call: TRBV5-1; d_call: NA; j_call: TRBJ1-2; clone_size: NA; cdr3_nt: TGCGCCAGCAGCTTGGTGGTAGGTCGGAATGGCTACACCTTC; cdr3_aa: CASSLVVGRNGYTF
v_call: TRBV14; d_call: NA; j_call: TRBJ1-2; clone_size: NA; cdr3_nt: TGTGCCAGCAGCCAAGTTTCGACGGAGCCCACCTATGGCTACACCTTC; cdr3_aa: CASSQVSTEPTYGYTF
v_call: TRBV5-1; d_call: NA; j_call: TRBJ1-1; clone_size: NA; cdr3_nt: TGCGCCAGCAGCGTAACAGGACGGAACACTGAAGCTTTCTTT; cdr3_aa: CASSVTGRNTEAFF
v_call: TRBV7-2; d_call: NA; j_call: TRBJ1-2; clone_size: NA; cdr3_nt: TGTGCCAGCAGCTTAGACAGATATGGCTACACCTTC; cdr3_aa: CASSLDRYGYTF
v_call: TRBV12-3/TRBV12-4; d_call: TRBD1; j_call: TRBJ1-6; clone_size: NA; cdr3_nt: TGTGCCAGCAGTTTAGCGATGGCAGGGGGCAGTAATTCACCCCTCCACTTT; cdr3_aa: CASSLAMAGGSNSPLHF
v_call: TRBV7-9; d_call: NA; j_call: TRBJ1-5; clone_size: NA; cdr3_nt: TGTGCCAGCAGCTCGGAGGGATGGAGCAATCAGCCCCAGCATTTT; cdr3_aa: CASSSEGWSNQPQHF
v_call: TRBV18; d_call: TRBD2; j_call: TRBJ2-3; clone_size: NA; cdr3_nt: TGTGCCAGCCCCGGACTAGCGGGACCCTCTAGCACAGATACGCAGTATTTT; cdr3_aa: CASPGLAGPSSTDTQYF
v_call: TRBV30; d_call: TRBD1; j_call: TRBJ1-2; clone_size: NA; cdr3_nt: TGTGCCTGGAGGGGACAGAGAGATGGCTACACCTTC; cdr3_aa: CAWRGQRDGYTF
v_call: TRBV20-1; d_call: TRBD2; j_call: TRBJ2-1; clone_size: NA; cdr3_nt: TGCAGTGCTAGGGAGGCCTCTAGCGGGCCACAGTTCTTC; cdr3_aa: CSAREASSGPQFF